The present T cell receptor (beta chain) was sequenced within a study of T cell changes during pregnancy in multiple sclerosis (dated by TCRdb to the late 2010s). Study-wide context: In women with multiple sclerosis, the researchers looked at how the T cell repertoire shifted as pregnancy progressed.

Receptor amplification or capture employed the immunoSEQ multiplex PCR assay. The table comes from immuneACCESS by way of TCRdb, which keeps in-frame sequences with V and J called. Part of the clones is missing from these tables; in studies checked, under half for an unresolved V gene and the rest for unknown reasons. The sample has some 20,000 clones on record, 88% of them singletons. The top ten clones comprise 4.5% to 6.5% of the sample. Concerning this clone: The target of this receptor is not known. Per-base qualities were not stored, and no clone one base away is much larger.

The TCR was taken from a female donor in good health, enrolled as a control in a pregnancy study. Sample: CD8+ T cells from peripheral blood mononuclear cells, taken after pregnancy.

The DNA reads as follows: TGTGCCAGTAGTACCTTGGACACCCGGACACCGTTCTTC. It codes for CASSTLDTRTPFF. The chain links TRBV19 with TRBJ2-1; the D gene is perhaps TRBD1, from 5 matching bases. V is cut by 4 bases and J by 15 bases, and the space between the germline ends is 19 bases. CDR1 and CDR2 (LNHDA, SQIVND) derive from the germline V gene (reference sequence). Spanning cysteine to phenylalanine, the CDR3 consists of 13 amino acids. Just CDR3 DNA is preserved here, 39 bases in frame from base 1.